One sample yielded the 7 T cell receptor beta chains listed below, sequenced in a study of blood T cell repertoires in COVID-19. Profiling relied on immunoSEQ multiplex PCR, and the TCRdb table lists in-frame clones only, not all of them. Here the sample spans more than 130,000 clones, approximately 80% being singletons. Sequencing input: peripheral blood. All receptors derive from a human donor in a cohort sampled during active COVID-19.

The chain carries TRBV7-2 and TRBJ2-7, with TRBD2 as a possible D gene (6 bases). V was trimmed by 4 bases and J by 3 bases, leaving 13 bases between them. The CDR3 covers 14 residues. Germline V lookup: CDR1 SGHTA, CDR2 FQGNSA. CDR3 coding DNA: TGTGCCAGCAGCTCTAGCGCGATTCTCTACGAGCAGTACTTC. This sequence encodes CASSSSAILYEQYF.

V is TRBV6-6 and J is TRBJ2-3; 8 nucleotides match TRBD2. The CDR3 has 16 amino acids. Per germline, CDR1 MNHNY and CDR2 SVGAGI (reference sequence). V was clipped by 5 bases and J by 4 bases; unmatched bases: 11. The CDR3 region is CASSKTGLAGSDTQYF. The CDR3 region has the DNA TGTGCCAGCAGTAAAACAGGACTAGCAGGGTCAGATACGCAGTATTTT.

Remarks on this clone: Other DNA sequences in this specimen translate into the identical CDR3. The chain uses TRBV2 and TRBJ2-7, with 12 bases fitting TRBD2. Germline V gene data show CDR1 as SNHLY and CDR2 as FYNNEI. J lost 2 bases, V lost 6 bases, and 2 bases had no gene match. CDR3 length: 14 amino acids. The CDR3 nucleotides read TGTGCCAGCAGCCCTAGCGGGGGGGCCTACGAGCAGTACTTC. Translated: CASSPSGGAYEQYF.

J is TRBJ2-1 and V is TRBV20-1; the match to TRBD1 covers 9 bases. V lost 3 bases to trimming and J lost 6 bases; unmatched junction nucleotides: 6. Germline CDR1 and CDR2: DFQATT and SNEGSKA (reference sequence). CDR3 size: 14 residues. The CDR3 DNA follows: TGCAGTGCTAGTTGGACAGGGGCCGTCAATGAGCAGTTCTTC. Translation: CSASWTGAVNEQFF.

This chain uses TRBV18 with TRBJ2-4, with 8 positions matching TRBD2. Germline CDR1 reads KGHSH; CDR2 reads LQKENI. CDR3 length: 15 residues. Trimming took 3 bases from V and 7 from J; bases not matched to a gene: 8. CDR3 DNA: TGTGCCAGCTCACCTCCAACAGGACTAGCCAACATTCAGTACTTC. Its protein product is CASSPPTGLANIQYF.

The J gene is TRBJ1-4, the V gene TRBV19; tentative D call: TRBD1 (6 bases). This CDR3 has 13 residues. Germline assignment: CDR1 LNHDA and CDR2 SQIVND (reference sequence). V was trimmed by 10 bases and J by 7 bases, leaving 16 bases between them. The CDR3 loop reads CATQRGKSEKLFF. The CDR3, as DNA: TGTGCCACTCAGAGGGGGAAGAGTGAAAAACTGTTTTTT.

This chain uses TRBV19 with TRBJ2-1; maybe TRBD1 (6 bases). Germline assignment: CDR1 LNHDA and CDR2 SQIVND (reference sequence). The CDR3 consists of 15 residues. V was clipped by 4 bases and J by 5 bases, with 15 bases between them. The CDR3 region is CASSRPTGSNNEQFF. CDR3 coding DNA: TGTGCCAGTAGTAGACCCACAGGGAGCAACAATGAGCAGTTCTTC.